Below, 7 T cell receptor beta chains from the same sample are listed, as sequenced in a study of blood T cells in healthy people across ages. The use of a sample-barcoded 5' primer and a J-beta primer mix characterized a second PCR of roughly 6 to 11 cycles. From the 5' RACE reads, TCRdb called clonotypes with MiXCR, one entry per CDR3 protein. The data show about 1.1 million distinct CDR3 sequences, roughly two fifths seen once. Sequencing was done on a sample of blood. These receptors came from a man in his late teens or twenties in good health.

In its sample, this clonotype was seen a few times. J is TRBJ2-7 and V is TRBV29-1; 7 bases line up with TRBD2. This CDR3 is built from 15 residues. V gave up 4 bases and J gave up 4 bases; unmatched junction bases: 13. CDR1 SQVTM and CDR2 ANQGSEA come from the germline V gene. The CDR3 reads CSVGVGGVPFYEQYF. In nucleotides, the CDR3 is TGCAGCGTTGGTGTGGGGGGGGTCCCCTTTTACGAGCAGTACTTC.

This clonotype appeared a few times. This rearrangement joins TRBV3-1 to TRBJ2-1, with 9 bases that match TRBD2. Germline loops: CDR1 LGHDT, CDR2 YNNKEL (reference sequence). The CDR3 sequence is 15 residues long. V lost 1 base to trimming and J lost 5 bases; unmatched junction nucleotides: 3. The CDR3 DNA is TGTGCCAGCAGCCAAGGAGCGGGGGGTCACAATGAGCAGTTCTTC. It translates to CASSQGAGGHNEQFF.

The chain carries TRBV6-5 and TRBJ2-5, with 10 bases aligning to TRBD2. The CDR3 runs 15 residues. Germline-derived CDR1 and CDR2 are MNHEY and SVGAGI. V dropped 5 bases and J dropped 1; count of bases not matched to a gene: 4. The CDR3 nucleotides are TGTGCCAGCAGTGCTAGCGGGGGAACCCAAGAGACCCAGTACTTC. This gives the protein CASSASGGTQETQYF.

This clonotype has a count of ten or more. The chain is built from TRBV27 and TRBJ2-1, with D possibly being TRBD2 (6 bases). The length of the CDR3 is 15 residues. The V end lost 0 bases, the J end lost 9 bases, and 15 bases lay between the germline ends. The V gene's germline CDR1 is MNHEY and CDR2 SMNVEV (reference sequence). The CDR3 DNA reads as TGTGCCAGCAGTTTATCGTGGGTAGCGCGGGGTGAGCAGTTCTTC. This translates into CASSLSWVARGEQFF.

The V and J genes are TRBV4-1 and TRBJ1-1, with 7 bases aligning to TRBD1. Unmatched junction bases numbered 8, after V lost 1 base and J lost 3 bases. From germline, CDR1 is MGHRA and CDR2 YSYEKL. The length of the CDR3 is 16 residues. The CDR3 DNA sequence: TGCGCCAGCAGCCAAGTCGCAGGGGGTAGGGACACTGAAGCTTTCTTT. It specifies CASSQVAGGRDTEAFF.

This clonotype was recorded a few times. CDR3 DNA sequence: TGTGCCAGCAGCCAAGATCTATCCAGGGGGTCGCATGGCTACACCTTC. It is translated as CASSQDLSRGSHGYTF. This chain uses TRBV3-1 with TRBJ1-2; 7 positions agree with TRBD1. V was clipped by 0 bases and J by 6 bases; unmatched bases: 10. This CDR3 region has 16 residues. The V gene's germline CDR1 is LGHDT and CDR2 YNNKEL (reference sequence).

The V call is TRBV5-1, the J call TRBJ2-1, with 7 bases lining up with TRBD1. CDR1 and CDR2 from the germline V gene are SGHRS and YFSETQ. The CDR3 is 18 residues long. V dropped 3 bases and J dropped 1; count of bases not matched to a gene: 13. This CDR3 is CASSYRQGISSSYNEQFF. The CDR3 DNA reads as TGCGCCAGCAGCTACCGACAGGGAATCAGCTCTTCCTACAATGAGCAGTTCTTC.